These 21 T cell receptor beta chains came from one sample sequenced in a study of T cells expressing NK-cell markers. TCRdb reprocessed the 5' RACE reads; each CDR3 protein has one entry and no DNA is given. The sample totals about 400,000 distinct CDR3 sequences. The sample consisted of blood T cells: a sorted CD56 or NKG2C T cell subset, CD4+ or CD8+ T cells, or bulk PBMC T cells (not recorded which). The receptors were gathered from a woman in her 50s in good health.

V usage is TRBV30 and J usage is TRBJ1-1; with no DNA, the TCRdb D assignment of TRBD1 cannot be verified. The CDR3 runs to 11 residues. Germline V gene lookup returns CDR1 GTSNPN and CDR2 SVGIG (reference sequence). CDR3 in amino acids: CAWSVMGVAFF. The full variable domain, with the rest looked up from reference TRBV30 and TRBJ1-1, is SQTIHQWPATLVQPVGSPLSLECTVEGTSNPNLYWYRQAAGRGLQLLFYSVGIGQISSEVPQNLSASRPQDRQFILSSKKLLLSDSGFYLCAWSVMGVAFFGQGTRLTVV.

CDR3 protein: CASKGVAYNEQFF. The chain uses TRBV6-6 and TRBJ2-1; TCRdb names TRBD1, which stays unverified in the absence of DNA. Germline V CDR1 and CDR2: MNHNY, SVGAGI (reference sequence). CDR3 size: 13 residues.

This CDR3 is CASSLVIAMNTEAFF. This chain links TRBV7-8 with TRBJ1-1. The CDR3 is 15 amino acids. Germline loops: CDR1 SGHVS, CDR2 FQNEAQ.

The rearrangement joins TRBV12-3 or TRBV12-4 to TRBJ1-1; TCRdb lists TRBD1, though no DNA is available to test this call. The CDR3 runs 12 residues. The CDR3 protein is CASSGWDGEAFF.

This rearrangement joins TRBV30 to TRBJ2-2; with no DNA, the TCRdb D assignment of TRBD2 cannot be verified. CDR1 and CDR2 (germline): GTSNPN, SVGIG (reference sequence). The CDR3 loop spans 18 amino acids. The CDR3 sequence is CACDTSGRALRGTGELFF.

The chain recombines TRBV12-3 or TRBV12-4 with TRBJ2-1. The CDR3 spans 13 residues. The CDR3 here is CASKIGLDNEQFF.

The chain couples TRBV9 to TRBJ1-2. This CDR3 is built from 13 residues. CDR1 is SGDLS and CDR2 is YYNGEE in the germline V gene. The CDR3 sequence: CASSGRVSYGYTF.

The gene calls are TRBV24-1 and TRBJ2-1; TCRdb's D call, TRBD2, is unchecked because there is no DNA. This CDR3 comprises 17 residues. Germline assignment: CDR1 KGHDR and CDR2 SFDVKD. CDR3 loop: CATSDFRRTSGYNEQFF.

The chain is built from TRBV7-6 and TRBJ2-7. CDR1 SGHVS and CDR2 FNYEAQ come from the germline V gene. CDR3 length equals 14 residues. The CDR3 loop reads CASRSAVNSYEQYF.

J is TRBJ2-5 and V is TRBV27; TCRdb returns TRBD1, unconfirmable since there is no DNA. CDR1 MNHEY and CDR2 SMNVEV come from the germline V gene (reference sequence). The CDR3 has 13 residues. Here the CDR3 reads CASSLRGPETQYF.

V gene TRBV28 combines with J gene TRBJ1-2. This CDR3 has 12 amino acids. Germline lookup yields CDR1 MDHEN and CDR2 SYDVKM. The CDR3: CASSLETGGYTF.

This chain links TRBV29-1 with TRBJ2-1. Germline V gene lookup returns CDR1 SQVTM and CDR2 ANQGSEA. The CDR3 contains 12 residues. The chain's CDR3 is CSVSDRFNEQFF.

The V gene is TRBV7-2, the J gene TRBJ2-2; lacking DNA, the TRBD1 call made by TCRdb goes unchecked. This CDR3 spans 16 amino acids. The germline gives CDR1 SGHTA, CDR2 FQGNSA. CDR3 sequence reads: CASSLSGKRGTGELFF.

The J gene is TRBJ2-3, the V gene TRBV20-1; TCRdb's assignment of TRBD2 cannot be checked, as there is no DNA. In germline, CDR1 is DFQATT, CDR2 SNEGSKA (reference sequence). The CDR3 has 14 amino acids. The CDR3 here is CSASPARGGGTQYF.

V gene TRBV20-1 combines with J gene TRBJ2-4; the TCRdb call, TRBD1, lacks DNA for checking. CDR1 DFQATT and CDR2 SNEGSKA come from the germline V gene (reference sequence). There are 19 residues in the CDR3. CDR3 residues: CSAMNVQGGRWLGKNIQYF.

J is TRBJ2-2 and V is TRBV19; no DNA is available, so the TRBD2 call from TCRdb remains unchecked. The germline gives CDR1 LNHDA, CDR2 SQIVND (reference sequence). The CDR3 totals 17 residues. CDR3 sequence reads: CASSILAGGPSTGELFF.

V usage is TRBV12-3 or TRBV12-4 and J usage is TRBJ2-1. This CDR3 is 17 amino acids long. Here the CDR3 reads CASSLSGSSPSYNEQFF.

V is TRBV11-2 and J is TRBJ2-1. In germline, CDR1 is SGHAT, CDR2 FQNNGV. The CDR3 covers 14 residues. The CDR3 sequence: CASSLEPWVDEQFF.

The V call is TRBV24-1, the J call TRBJ2-1; the TRBD1 assignment by TCRdb is unverifiable without DNA. The CDR3 sequence is 13 residues long. CDR1 is KGHDR, CDR2 SFDVKD, per germline. CDR3 sequence: CATSGPPVDEQFF.

The V gene is TRBV20-1, the J gene TRBJ1-2; the TCRdb call, TRBD1, lacks DNA for checking. CDR3 size: 15 residues. The germline V gene has CDR1 DFQATT and CDR2 SNEGSKA (reference sequence). CDR3 residues: CSARLWSQADYGYTF.

The chain recombines TRBV28 with TRBJ2-7; TCRdb's D call, TRBD2, is unchecked because there is no DNA. CDR3 size: 15 residues. Germline assignment: CDR1 MDHEN and CDR2 SYDVKM. CDR3 region: CASSFGGYGNYEQYF.